Listed here is a single T cell receptor (beta chain). Antigen specificity is unknown. Primers included in the PCR were 60 Vbeta and 13 Jbeta primers. Libraries were prepared by immunoSEQ multiplex PCR; TCRdb keeps only in-frame clonotypes and omits some of them. The data contain approximately 150,000 clones, about 80% of them seen just once; the ten biggest clones take up 9.7%. This sample is part of a study of cytomegalovirus exposure and HLA in healthy donors. The donors (healthy individuals) were bone marrow donors. Study-level findings and limits: In vitro, a few CMV-associated chains proved specific for CMV antigens. The authors assumed roughly uniform sequencing depth across donors for presence/absence analyses.

Material: PBMCs. The sequence derives from a man aged 18 to 29 in good health and CMV-seropositive.

The CDR3 protein is CASSVAWGRAGELFF. The CDR3 DNA is TGTGCCAGCAGCGTAGCTTGGGGGCGGGCCGGGGAGCTGTTTTTT. This chain connects TRBV9 to TRBJ2-2, with D tentatively TRBD1 (6 bases). V shed 0 bases and J shed 6 bases, with 12 bases lying between them. Germline V gene data show CDR1 as SGDLS and CDR2 as YYNGEE. This CDR3 is built from 15 residues. Full variable domain (missing parts from reference TRBV9 and TRBJ2-2): DSGVTQTPKHLITATGQRVTLRCSPRSGDLSVYWYQQSLDQGLQFLIQYYNGEERAKGNILERFSAQQFPDLHSELNLSSLELGDSALYFCASSVAWGRAGELFFGEGSRLTVL.